These 27 T cell receptor beta chains came from one sample sequenced in a study of CD8 T cells in ankylosing spondylitis. Study-wide points: Apparently characteristic of ankylosing spondylitis blood was a TCR beta motif (roughly eight highly homologous variants).

Each CDR3 protein gets one entry after TCRdb re-called the 5' RACE reads with MiXCR. The sample lists about 800,000 distinct CDR3 sequences; about an eighth were seen once. For these receptors, no antigen is known. Sequenced input: blood, either unsorted or a sorted T cell fraction (not recorded which). These receptor sequences come from a male donor with ankylosing spondylitis.

This sequence joins TRBV2 and TRBJ2-7; TRBD1 agrees at 9 bases. CDR1 is SNHLY, CDR2 FYNNEI, per germline. The junction had 6 bases not matched to a gene; V was cut back by 3 bases and J by 6 bases. This CDR3 is 14 amino acids long. The CDR3 loop reads CASSDPSQGAEQYF. In DNA, the CDR3 is TGTGCCAGCAGTGACCCTTCACAGGGGGCCGAGCAGTACTTC. The full variable domain, in which reference TRBV2 and TRBJ2-7 provide the parts outside the CDR3, is EPEVTQTPSHQVTQMGQEVILRCVPISNHLYFYWYRQILGQKVEFLVSFYNNEISEKSEIFDDQFSVERPDGSNFTLKIRSTKLEDSAMYFCASSDPSQGAEQYFGPGTRLTVT.

This clonotype was seen at least ten times. CDR3 nucleotides: TGTGCCAGCAGTACAACAGGGGGTTCTGGCTACACCTTC. This sequence encodes CASSTTGGSGYTF. This rearrangement joins TRBV2 to TRBJ1-2; 8 bases map to TRBD1. CDR1 SNHLY and CDR2 FYNNEI come from the germline V gene. V gave up 5 bases and J gave up 7 bases; unmatched junction bases: 6. The CDR3 consists of 13 residues.

The chain recombines TRBV20-1 with TRBJ2-3; D may be TRBD1 or TRBD2 (5 bases each). CDR3 length: 16 amino acids. With 6 bases removed from V and 0 bases from J, the gap between germline ends came to 19 bases. CDR1 and CDR2 from the germline V gene are DFQATT and SNEGSKA (reference sequence). The CDR3 nucleotides read TGCAGTGCAGAGGATTCGGGACGGTCGAGCACAGATACGCAGTATTTT. The encoded protein is CSAEDSGRSSTDTQYF.

The table lists this clonotype with a few counts. V is TRBV9 and J is TRBJ1-5; D unclear. The V gene's germline CDR1 is SGDLS and CDR2 YYNGEE. The V and J ends lost 3 bases and 6 bases respectively, with 10 bases between them. This CDR3 is built from 13 residues. Here the CDR3 reads CASSESVSQPQHF. Written as DNA, the CDR3 is TGTGCCAGCAGCGAGTCGGTCAGTCAGCCCCAGCATTTT.

There are many counts of this clonotype. This chain links TRBV5-1 with TRBJ2-1; no definite D call. There are 14 residues in the CDR3. Trimming pared 2 bases from V and 1 base from J, leaving 7 bases between. CDR1 and CDR2 (germline): SGHRS, YFSETQ. The CDR3 protein is CASSLGQSYNEQFF. The CDR3 DNA is TGCGCCAGCAGCTTAGGGCAGTCCTACAATGAGCAGTTCTTC.

This clonotype has just a few counts. The chain has TRBV4-2 and TRBJ1-2, with unresolved D. The CDR3 extends over 14 amino acids. V gave up 0 bases and J gave up 4 bases, with 9 bases separating them. CDR1 LGHNA and CDR2 YNFKEQ come from the germline V gene. The CDR3 DNA is TGTGCCAGCAGCCAAGACAGCCAGATCTATGGCTACACCTTC. It yields the protein CASSQDSQIYGYTF.

The rearrangement links TRBV15 to TRBJ1-2; weak D call: TRBD1 (6 bases). Germline V gene data show CDR1 as LNHNV and CDR2 as YYDKDF (reference sequence). Trimming removed 3 bases at V and 5 bases at J, with 19 bases between. The CDR3 loop spans 16 amino acids. As DNA, the CDR3 is TGTGCCACCAGCAGTGGCCCGAGACAGGTATCTTATGGCTACACCTTC. This translates into CATSSGPRQVSYGYTF. Variable domain in full (rest from reference TRBV15 and TRBJ1-2): DAMVIQNPRYQVTQFGKPVTLSCSQTLNHNVMYWYQQKSSQAPKLLFHYYDKDFNNEADTPDNFQSRRPNTSFCFLDIRSPGLGDTAMYLCATSSGPRQVSYGYTFGSGTRLTVV.

This clonotype was counted a few times. This chain uses TRBV7-2 with TRBJ2-1, with 7 bases aligning to TRBD2. Losses at the gene ends were 8 bases for V and 2 bases for J; bases not matched to a gene: 9. The CDR3 has 15 amino acids. CDR1 SGHTA and CDR2 FQGNSA come from the germline V gene. The CDR3 nucleotides read TGTGCCAGCGCACGAGGACTAGTGACCTACAATGAGCAGTTCTTC. Translating it yields CASARGLVTYNEQFF. Complete variable domain (other parts from reference TRBV7-2 and TRBJ2-1): GAGVSQSPSNKVTEKGKDVELRCDPISGHTALYWYRQSLGQGLEFLIYFQGNSAPDKSGLPSDRFSAERTGGSVSTLTIQRTQQEDSAVYLCASARGLVTYNEQFFGPGTRLTVL.

This clonotype was detected many times. This rearrangement joins TRBV7-2 to TRBJ2-2; 7 bases agree with TRBD1. CDR3 length: 13 amino acids. V lost 3 bases, J lost 13 bases, and 8 bases stayed unmatched. The germline V gene has CDR1 SGHTA and CDR2 FQGNSA. The DNA of the CDR3 is TGTGCCAGCAGCTTCCGCCAGGGGGTATGGCTGTTTTTT. It codes for CASSFRQGVWLFF.

In its sample, this clonotype was seen a few times. The chain combines TRBV7-2 with TRBJ1-2; 7 bases line up with TRBD1. The CDR3 length is 15 residues. CDR1 is SGHTA, CDR2 FQGNSA, per germline. V trimming: 5 bases; J trimming: 4 bases; junction bases outside the gene matches: 10. The CDR3 protein is CASSPWTGDSYGYTF. The CDR3 DNA reads TGTGCCAGCAGCCCCTGGACAGGAGACAGCTATGGCTACACCTTC.

This clonotype was observed a handful of times. V and J are TRBV29-1 and TRBJ2-2, with 9 bases that match TRBD2. The CDR3 contains 14 residues. Germline values: CDR1 SQVTM, CDR2 ANQGSEA. Trimming took 4 bases from V and 1 from J; bases not matched to a gene: 1. CDR3 region: CSVGTSENTGELFF. DNA of the CDR3: TGCAGCGTTGGGACTAGCGAGAACACCGGGGAGCTGTTTTTT.

The chain has TRBV15 and TRBJ2-1, with D hard to call. CDR3 length: 16 amino acids. Germline assignment: CDR1 LNHNV and CDR2 YYDKDF (reference sequence). V dropped 0 bases and J dropped 4 bases, with 13 bases sitting between them. The CDR3 protein is CATSRERTGQYNEQFF. The CDR3 nucleotides are TGTGCCACCAGCAGAGAACGGACGGGTCAATACAATGAGCAGTTCTTC. Full variable domain (rest looked up from reference TRBV15 and TRBJ2-1): DAMVIQNPRYQVTQFGKPVTLSCSQTLNHNVMYWYQQKSSQAPKLLFHYYDKDFNNEADTPDNFQSRRPNTSFCFLDIRSPGLGDTAMYLCATSRERTGQYNEQFFGPGTRLTVL.

The V and J genes are TRBV20-1 and TRBJ1-6, with unresolved D. V shed 7 bases and J shed 5 bases, with 9 bases lying between them. CDR1 DFQATT and CDR2 SNEGSKA come from the germline V gene (reference sequence). This CDR3 is 12 amino acids long. CDR3 region: CSVRRDNSPLHF. The CDR3, as DNA: TGCAGTGTACGACGGGATAATTCACCCCTCCACTTT.

This clonotype was detected only a few times. V usage is TRBV29-1 and J usage is TRBJ2-3, with 9 bases aligning to TRBD1. The ends lost 6 bases at V and 1 base at J; junction bases unmatched: 8. This CDR3 comprises 15 residues. In germline, CDR1 is SQVTM, CDR2 ANQGSEA. The chain's CDR3 is CSVGRTGERTDTQYF. CDR3 DNA: TGCAGCGTGGGAAGGACAGGGGAACGCACAGATACGCAGTATTTT.

V and J are TRBV3-1 and TRBJ2-1; unclear D gene. This CDR3 is 12 amino acids long. V dropped 0 bases and J dropped 12 bases, with 9 bases sitting between them. In germline, CDR1 is LGHDT, CDR2 YNNKEL (reference sequence). The CDR3 region is CASSQDSRSQFF. CDR3 coding DNA: TGTGCCAGCAGCCAAGATAGCCGGTCGCAGTTCTTC.

CDR3 sequence reads: CASSSLAGGGPYEQYF. CDR3 in DNA: TGTGCCAGCAGTTCTCTAGCGGGGGGGGGTCCCTACGAGCAGTACTTC. The chain employs TRBV12-3 or TRBV12-4 and TRBJ2-7; 12 bases line up with TRBD2. The V gene end was trimmed by 4 bases and the J gene end by 2 bases; junction bases not matched to a gene: 6. The CDR3 is 16 amino acids.

This clonotype was recorded a few times. The CDR3 coding sequence is TGTGCCAGCAGCTTGGTTCGGGGGGCGAACACCGGGGAGCTGTTTTTT. Amino acid sequence: CASSLVRGANTGELFF. This chain uses TRBV5-5 with TRBJ2-2, with 7 bases lining up with TRBD2. The CDR3 has 16 amino acids. J was trimmed by 0 bases and V by 0 bases; bases with no gene match: 2. The germline V gene has CDR1 SGHKS and CDR2 YYEKEE (reference sequence).

This clonotype has more than one count but fewer than ten. This chain links TRBV5-8 with TRBJ2-1; TRBD2 might be the D (6 bases). This CDR3 is built from 15 residues. CDR1 is SGHTS and CDR2 is YDEGEE in the germline V gene. Trimming pared 4 bases from V and 7 bases from J, leaving 18 bases between. The CDR3 sequence is CASSPGAGRANEQFF. The DNA for the CDR3 is TGTGCCAGCAGCCCGGGCGCGGGAAGGGCAAATGAGCAGTTCTTC.

This clonotype was seen many times. V gene TRBV5-1 combines with J gene TRBJ2-7; TRBD2 is a possible D gene (7 bases). Germline V gene data show CDR1 as SGHRS and CDR2 as YFSETQ. This CDR3 has 13 residues. V lost 4 bases and J lost 4, with 12 bases in between. The CDR3 region is CASSEGGGYEQYF. CDR3 coding DNA: TGCGCCAGCAGCGAGGGGGGAGGGTACGAGCAGTACTTC.

This clonotype came up many times. This chain links TRBV4-3 with TRBJ2-5; D is ambiguous. Per the germline V gene, CDR1 is LGHNA and CDR2 is YSLEER. The CDR3 length is 14 residues. Trimming stripped 4 bases from V and 1 base from J, with 10 bases between. The DNA for the CDR3 is TGCGCCAGCAGCCGTGGGTACATCCAAGAGACCCAGTACTTC. Protein product: CASSRGYIQETQYF.

V and J are TRBV20-1 and TRBJ2-7; D is tentatively TRBD1 or TRBD2 (5 bases each). V dropped 1 base and J dropped 5 bases, with 9 bases sitting between them. The CDR3 consists of 12 residues. Germline V gene sequence: CDR1 DFQATT, CDR2 SNEGSKA (reference sequence). In nucleotides, the CDR3 is TGCAGTGCTAGAGTCGGGGACGACGAGCAGTACTTC. Its protein product is CSARVGDDEQYF.

The table lists this clonotype with a few counts. V usage is TRBV7-9 and J usage is TRBJ2-7, with D maybe TRBD1 (5 bases). CDR3 length: 14 residues. The germline CDR1 and CDR2 sequences are SEHNR and FQNEAQ (reference sequence). Trimming left V 3 bases short and J 7 bases short, with 16 bases between. The CDR3 region is CASSFTGPSAEQYF. CDR3 bases: TGTGCCAGCAGCTTTACAGGTCCCTCCGCGGAGCAGTACTTC.

This clonotype came up a few times. V is TRBV6-2 or TRBV6-3 and J is TRBJ2-7, with a tentative D call TRBD2 (5 bases). The CDR3 covers 16 residues. From germline, CDR1 is MNHEY and CDR2 SVGEGT. The germline V and J ends were trimmed by 4 bases and 0 bases, with 16 bases remaining between them. For the CDR3, the DNA is TGTGCCAGCAGTTCCCTGACGACGGGAAACTCCTACGAGCAGTACTTC. It encodes CASSSLTTGNSYEQYF.

This rearrangement joins TRBV20-1 to TRBJ2-5; TRBD1 might be the D (5 bases). The ends were cut back, 3 bases at V and 0 bases at J, with 8 bases in the middle. The V gene's germline CDR1 is DFQATT and CDR2 SNEGSKA (reference sequence). The CDR3 covers 13 residues. CDR3 loop: CSASSGNQETQYF. DNA of the CDR3: TGCAGTGCTAGTTCAGGGAACCAAGAGACCCAGTACTTC.

This chain uses TRBV5-6 with TRBJ2-3, with TRBD2 matching over 10 bases. From germline, CDR1 is SGHDT and CDR2 YYEEEE. The CDR3 runs to 17 residues. Germline trimming cut 0 bases from V and 3 bases from J; bases unmatched to any gene: 7. The CDR3 nucleotides read TGTGCCAGCAGCTTGGCTCCTAGCGGGAGTGGGACAGATACGCAGTATTTT. Protein product: CASSLAPSGSGTDTQYF. Full variable domain (outside the CDR3, taken from reference TRBV5-6 and TRBJ2-3): DAGVTQSPTHLIKTRGQQVTLRCSPKSGHDTVSWYQQALGQGPQFIFQYYEEEERQRGNFPDRFSGHQFPNYSSELNVNALLLGDSALYLCASSLAPSGSGTDTQYFGPGTRLTVL.

The chain links TRBV28 to TRBJ2-2; the match to TRBD1 covers 10 bases. The V segment lost 7 bases and the J segment 3 bases; nucleotides outside the gene matches: 8. CDR1 and CDR2 from the germline V gene are MDHEN and SYDVKM. The CDR3 runs to 16 residues. The CDR3 DNA follows: TGTGCCAGCACCTACCGGGACAGGGGCTACACCGGGGAGCTGTTTTTT. Its translation is CASTYRDRGYTGELFF.

This clonotype was observed a handful of times. The chain couples TRBV6-6 to TRBJ2-3; no reliable D call. Trimming took off 2 bases at V and 8 bases at J, with 5 bases between the two ends. The germline V gene encodes CDR1 MNHNY and CDR2 SVGAGI (reference sequence). This CDR3 has 11 residues. The CDR3 sequence is CASSYGSTQYF. CDR3 in DNA: TGTGCCAGCAGTTACGGAAGTACGCAGTATTTT.